A selection of T cell receptor beta chains follows, all from one sample in a study of OX40 agonist ivuxolimab in advanced cancers. Repertoires were generated with immunoSEQ multiplex PCR, while TCRdb's copy carries only in-frame clones and drops some. The sample contains about 48,000 clones, around 90% of which appear only once. The sample was CD4+ or CD8+ T cells sorted from blood, taken in a trial of the OX40 agonist ivuxolimab. Receptors were obtained from an adult with an advanced solid tumor such as melanoma, head and neck, liver or kidney cancer. Both conserved end residues are part of each CDR3. The D gene is left open where the match is weak. Size is stated for part of the rows, as once, few or many counts, or as a class when the clone is expanded.

cdr3_aa: CASSHSRDSRYWEQYF; cdr3_nt: TGCGCCAGCAGCCATTCCCGGGACAGCCGATATTGGGAGCAGTACTTC; v_call: TRBV4-1; d_call: TRBD1; clone_size: -; j_call: TRBJ2-7
cdr3_aa: CAWSLGARTEAFF; cdr3_nt: TGTGCCTGGAGTCTGGGGGCCCGAACTGAAGCTTTCTTT; v_call: TRBV30; d_call: -; clone_size: once; j_call: TRBJ1-1
cdr3_aa: CATSGSPGPNYGYTF; cdr3_nt: TGTGCCACCAGCGGTTCTCCGGGACCTAACTATGGCTACACCTTC; v_call: TRBV15; d_call: -; clone_size: -; j_call: TRBJ1-2
cdr3_aa: CASSPLDTNTGELFF; cdr3_nt: TGTGCCAGCAGTCCCTTGGACACGAACACCGGGGAGCTGTTTTTT; v_call: TRBV27; d_call: -; clone_size: -; j_call: TRBJ2-2
cdr3_aa: CSLNAMDSFVYNSPLHF; cdr3_nt: TGCAGCCTAAACGCCATGGACAGCTTTGTCTATAATTCACCCCTCCACTTT; v_call: TRBV29-1; d_call: -; clone_size: -; j_call: TRBJ1-6
cdr3_aa: CASSGTADNSPLHF; cdr3_nt: TGCGCCAGCAGTGGGACAGCAGATAATTCACCCCTCCACTTT; v_call: TRBV10-1; d_call: -; clone_size: few; j_call: TRBJ1-6
cdr3_aa: CASSIGQNSPLHF; cdr3_nt: TGTGCCAGTAGTATCGGACAGAATTCACCCCTCCACTTT; v_call: TRBV19; d_call: -; clone_size: -; j_call: TRBJ1-6
cdr3_aa: CASKYSNTEAFF; cdr3_nt: TGTGCCAGCAAGTACTCGAACACTGAAGCTTTCTTT; v_call: TRBV13; d_call: -; clone_size: -; j_call: TRBJ1-1
cdr3_aa: CASSEAGSYRAQYF; cdr3_nt: TGTGCCAGCAGTGAAGCGGGGTCGTACAGGGCCCAGTACTTC; v_call: TRBV2; d_call: -; clone_size: -; j_call: TRBJ2-5
cdr3_aa: CASSQVGRVCNEKLFF; cdr3_nt: TGCGCCAGCAGCCAAGTGGGTAGGGTATGTAATGAAAAACTGTTTTTT; v_call: TRBV4-1; d_call: -; clone_size: -; j_call: TRBJ1-4
cdr3_aa: CASSHGTSGADTQYF; cdr3_nt: TGTGCCAGCAGCCACGGGACTAGCGGGGCGGATACGCAGTATTTT; v_call: TRBV5-5; d_call: TRBD2; clone_size: -; j_call: TRBJ2-3
cdr3_aa: CASSQVGTGDSIYGYTF; cdr3_nt: TGTGCCAGCAGCCAAGTTGGGACAGGGGATTCTATCTATGGCTACACCTTC; v_call: TRBV5-4; d_call: TRBD1; clone_size: -; j_call: TRBJ1-2
cdr3_aa: CASSQDLIFSSSTDTQYF; cdr3_nt: TGCGCCAGCAGCCAAGATCTTATCTTCAGCTCTAGCACAGATACGCAGTATTTT; v_call: TRBV4-1; d_call: -; clone_size: -; j_call: TRBJ2-3
cdr3_aa: CATSRWGVEAFF; cdr3_nt: TGTGCCACCAGCAGGTGGGGAGTTGAAGCTTTCTTT; v_call: TRBV15; d_call: -; clone_size: -; j_call: TRBJ1-1
cdr3_aa: CASSQQGRLNTEAFF; cdr3_nt: TGTGCCAGCAGTCAACAGGGACGGTTGAACACTGAAGCTTTCTTT; v_call: TRBV25-1; d_call: -; clone_size: -; j_call: TRBJ1-1
cdr3_aa: CASSYSRGLGGDTQYF; cdr3_nt: TGTGCCAGCAGTTACTCGCGAGGACTAGGAGGAGATACGCAGTATTTT; v_call: TRBV6-5; d_call: TRBD2; clone_size: -; j_call: TRBJ2-3
cdr3_aa: CASSDAQGTYEQYF; cdr3_nt: TGTGCCAGCAGTGATGCACAGGGGACCTACGAGCAGTACTTC; v_call: TRBV2; d_call: TRBD1; clone_size: -; j_call: TRBJ2-7
cdr3_aa: CASSVSWTDTQYF; cdr3_nt: TGCGCCAGCAGCGTCTCGTGGACAGATACGCAGTATTTT; v_call: TRBV4-1; d_call: -; clone_size: -; j_call: TRBJ2-3
cdr3_aa: CASSLSGSSNSPLHF; cdr3_nt: TGTGCCAGCAGCTTAAGCGGCAGCAGTAATTCACCCCTCCACTTT; v_call: TRBV11-3; d_call: -; clone_size: -; j_call: TRBJ1-6
cdr3_aa: CASSQEGGASGYGYTF; cdr3_nt: TGCGCCAGCAGCCAAGAAGGGGGGGCCTCTGGGTATGGCTACACCTTC; v_call: TRBV4-1; d_call: -; clone_size: -; j_call: TRBJ1-2
cdr3_aa: CASSLVRDRGINTEAFF; cdr3_nt: TGTGCCAGCAGCTTAGTTAGGGACCGGGGCATAAACACTGAAGCTTTCTTT; v_call: TRBV13; d_call: -; clone_size: once; j_call: TRBJ1-1
cdr3_aa: CASRFGGESSYEQYF; cdr3_nt: TGTGCCAGCAGATTCGGGGGGGAGAGCTCCTACGAGCAGTACTTC; v_call: TRBV11-2; d_call: TRBD2; clone_size: -; j_call: TRBJ2-7
cdr3_aa: CASSLARDPGFTDTQYF; cdr3_nt: TGTGCCAGCAGCTTGGCCCGGGACCCGGGCTTCACAGATACGCAGTATTTT; v_call: TRBV5-6; d_call: -; clone_size: once; j_call: TRBJ2-3
cdr3_aa: CASSYSRLFQETQYF; cdr3_nt: TGTGCCAGCAGTTACTCGAGACTGTTCCAAGAGACCCAGTACTTC; v_call: TRBV6-6; d_call: -; clone_size: -; j_call: TRBJ2-5
cdr3_aa: CASSQGGRGGNQPQHF; cdr3_nt: TGCGCCAGCAGCCAAGGTGGCAGGGGCGGCAATCAGCCCCAGCATTTT; v_call: TRBV4-1; d_call: -; clone_size: -; j_call: TRBJ1-5
cdr3_aa: CASSLQFGAGELFF; cdr3_nt: TGTGCCAGCAGTTTACAGTTTGGGGCCGGGGAGCTGTTTTTT; v_call: TRBV27; d_call: -; clone_size: once; j_call: TRBJ2-2
cdr3_aa: CASSARPQGGARYEQYF; cdr3_nt: TGTGCCAGCAGCGCGAGACCCCAGGGGGGGGCCAGGTACGAGCAGTACTTC; v_call: TRBV7-8; d_call: -; clone_size: -; j_call: TRBJ2-7
cdr3_aa: CASSWVTGELFF; cdr3_nt: TGTGCCTCGAGCTGGGTTACCGGGGAGCTGTTTTTT; v_call: TRBV19; d_call: -; clone_size: -; j_call: TRBJ2-2
cdr3_aa: CASSTANTGELFF; cdr3_nt: TGTGCCAGCAGTACAGCGAACACCGGGGAGCTGTTTTTT; v_call: TRBV2; d_call: -; clone_size: once; j_call: TRBJ2-2
cdr3_aa: CASSPPWQGGHSPLHF; cdr3_nt: TGTGCCAGCAGCCCGCCGTGGCAGGGGGGGCATTCACCCCTCCACTTT; v_call: TRBV2; d_call: TRBD1; clone_size: -; j_call: TRBJ1-6
cdr3_aa: CASRSSYNEQFF; cdr3_nt: TGTGCCAGCCGAAGCTCCTACAATGAGCAGTTCTTC; v_call: TRBV6-6; d_call: -; clone_size: -; j_call: TRBJ2-1
cdr3_aa: CASTVGTANTGELFF; cdr3_nt: TGTGCCAGCACCGTCGGGACAGCGAACACCGGGGAGCTGTTTTTT; v_call: TRBV6-5; d_call: TRBD1; clone_size: -; j_call: TRBJ2-2
cdr3_aa: CASSLKGRRGTVQETQYF; cdr3_nt: TGTGCCAGCAGTTTAAAGGGAAGGAGAGGGACAGTCCAAGAGACCCAGTACTTC; v_call: TRBV27; d_call: TRBD1; clone_size: -; j_call: TRBJ2-5
cdr3_aa: CASSLGGTEGYNEQFF; cdr3_nt: TGTGCCAGCAGCTTAGGAGGGACTGAGGGCTACAATGAGCAGTTCTTC; v_call: TRBV7-9; d_call: -; clone_size: once; j_call: TRBJ2-1